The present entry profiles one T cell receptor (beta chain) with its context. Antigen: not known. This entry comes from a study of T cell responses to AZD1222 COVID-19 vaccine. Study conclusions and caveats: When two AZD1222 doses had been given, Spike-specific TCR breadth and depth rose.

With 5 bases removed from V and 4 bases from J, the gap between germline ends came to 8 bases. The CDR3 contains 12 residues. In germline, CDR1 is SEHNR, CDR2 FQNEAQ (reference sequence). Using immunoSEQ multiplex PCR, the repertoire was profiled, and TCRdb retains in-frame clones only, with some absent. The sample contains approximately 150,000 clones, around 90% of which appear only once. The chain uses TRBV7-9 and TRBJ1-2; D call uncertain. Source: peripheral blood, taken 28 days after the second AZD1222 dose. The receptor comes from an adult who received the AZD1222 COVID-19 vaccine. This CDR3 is CASSPDGYGYTF. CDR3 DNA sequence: TGTGCCAGCAGCCCGGACGGCTATGGCTACACCTTC.